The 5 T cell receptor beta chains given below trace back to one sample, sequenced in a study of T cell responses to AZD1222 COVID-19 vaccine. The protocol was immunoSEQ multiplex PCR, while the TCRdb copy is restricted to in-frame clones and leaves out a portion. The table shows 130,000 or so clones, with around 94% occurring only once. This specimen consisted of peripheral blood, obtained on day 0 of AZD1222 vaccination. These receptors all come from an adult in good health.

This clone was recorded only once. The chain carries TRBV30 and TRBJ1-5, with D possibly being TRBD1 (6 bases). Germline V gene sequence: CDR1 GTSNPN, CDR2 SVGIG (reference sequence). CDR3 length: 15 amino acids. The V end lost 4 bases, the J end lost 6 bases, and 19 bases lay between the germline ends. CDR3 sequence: CAWTNRGGPGQPQHF. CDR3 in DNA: TGTGCCTGGACCAATCGGGGGGGCCCAGGTCAGCCCCAGCATTTT. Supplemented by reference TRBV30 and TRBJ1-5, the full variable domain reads SQTIHQWPATLVQPVGSPLSLECTVEGTSNPNLYWYRQAAGRGLQLLFYSVGIGQISSEVPQNLSASRPQDRQFILSSKKLLLSDSGFYLCAWTNRGGPGQPQHFGDGTRLSIL.

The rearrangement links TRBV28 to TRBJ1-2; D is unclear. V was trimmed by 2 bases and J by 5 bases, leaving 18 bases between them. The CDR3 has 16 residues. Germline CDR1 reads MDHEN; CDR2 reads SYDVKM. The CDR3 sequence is CASSLRAWEGRYGYTF. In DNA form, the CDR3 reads TGTGCCAGCAGTTTACGCGCTTGGGAGGGCCGGTATGGCTACACCTTC.

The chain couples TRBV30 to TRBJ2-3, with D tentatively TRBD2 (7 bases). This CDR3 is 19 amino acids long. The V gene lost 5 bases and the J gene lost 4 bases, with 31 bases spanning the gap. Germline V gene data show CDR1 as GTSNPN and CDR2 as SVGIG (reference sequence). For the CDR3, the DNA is TGTGCCTGGGTCAGTCTCGCGGGGGCGGGAGTCGGAAGGCCAGATACGCAGTATTTT. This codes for CAWVSLAGAGVGRPDTQYF.

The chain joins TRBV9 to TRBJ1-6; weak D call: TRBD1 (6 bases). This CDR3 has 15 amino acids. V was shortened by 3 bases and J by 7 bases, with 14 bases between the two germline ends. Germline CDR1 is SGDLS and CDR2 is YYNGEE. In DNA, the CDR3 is TGTGCCAGCAGCGCAGGGACACCCTCAAATTCACCCCTCCACTTT. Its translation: CASSAGTPSNSPLHF. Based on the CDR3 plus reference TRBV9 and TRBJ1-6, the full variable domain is DSGVTQTPKHLITATGQRVTLRCSPRSGDLSVYWYQQSLDQGLQFLIQYYNGEERAKGNILERFSAQQFPDLHSELNLSSLELGDSALYFCASSAGTPSNSPLHFGNGTRLTVT.

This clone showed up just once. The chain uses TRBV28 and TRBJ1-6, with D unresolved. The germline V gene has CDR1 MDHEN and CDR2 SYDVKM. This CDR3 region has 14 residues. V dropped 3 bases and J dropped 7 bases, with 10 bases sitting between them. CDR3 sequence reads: CASSLLTVNSPLHF. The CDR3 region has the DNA TGTGCCAGCAGTTTGCTCACGGTAAATTCACCCCTCCACTTT. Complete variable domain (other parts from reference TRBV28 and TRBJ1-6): DVKVTQSSRYLVKRTGEKVFLECVQDMDHENMFWYRQDPGLGLRLIYFSYDVKMKEKGDIPEGYSVSREKKERFSLILESASTNQTSMYLCASSLLTVNSPLHFGNGTRLTVT.